This T cell receptor beta chain was sequenced for a study of a mutant IDH1 vaccine in newly diagnosed glioma. A few counts support this clone. Its antigen remains unidentified. Method: immunoSEQ multiplex PCR; TCRdb's copy keeps in-frame clones and lacks some. The sample records about 130,000 clones, roughly 75% being singletons. Time point described: week 11, during vaccination. Every vaccination contained 300 ug of the mutant IDH1 20-mer peptide and was paired with topical imiquimod. The CDR3 covers 15 residues. Germline CDR1 SGHTA, CDR2 FQGNSA. V gave up 5 bases and J gave up 5 bases; unmatched junction bases: 5.

This sequence joins TRBV7-2 and TRBJ2-2; TRBD1 aligns across 10 bases. The TCR sequence derives from a man aged 40-50 years with glioma. Here the sequenced sample was PBMCs, taken from a glioma patient whose treatment included an IDH1 peptide vaccine. The CDR3 bases are TGTGCCAGCAGCAAAAGGACAGGGGGGACCGGGGAGCTGTTTTTT. It yields the protein CASSKRTGGTGELFF.